Listed below are T cell receptor beta chains from one sample, sequenced in a study of identical twins. TCRdb re-derived calls from the 5' RACE reads in MiXCR, one entry per CDR3 protein. The sample gives 1.5 million to 2 million distinct CDR3 sequences, roughly a third of which show up once; over 0.25% is in the top ten. The sample was cord blood. These TCRs come from a newborn girl in good health. CDR3s include the opening cysteine and the closing phenylalanine or tryptophan. A D gene is named only where the DNA matches it firmly. Rows give clone size only sometimes, using once, few, many, or a class for an expanded clone.

CDR3 length	V gene	D gene	J gene	clone size	CDR3 protein	CDR3 DNA
15	TRBV20-1	TRBD2	TRBJ2-7	.	CSARVGLAGVYEQYF	TGCAGTGCTAGAGTAGGGCTAGCGGGAGTTTACGAGCAGTACTTC
15	TRBV4-2	.	TRBJ2-5	few	CASSQEGGAWETQYF	TGTGCCAGCAGCCAAGAAGGGGGGGCTTGGGAGACCCAGTACTTC
9	TRBV28	.	TRBJ2-1	few	CASGPAQFF	TGTGCCAGCGGGCCTGCGCAGTTCTTC
16	TRBV20-1	TRBD1	TRBJ1-5	.	CSARRAGGAKNQPQHF	TGCAGTGCTAGACGGGCAGGGGGGGCGAAAAATCAGCCCCAGCATTTT
16	TRBV11-2	.	TRBJ2-1	many	CASSRRGSSRYNEQFF	TGTGCCAGCAGCCGAAGGGGTTCTAGTCGCTACAATGAGCAGTTCTTC
14	TRBV2	TRBD1	TRBJ1-5	few	CASRAGGAGQPQHF	TGTGCCAGCAGGGCAGGGGGCGCGGGACAGCCCCAGCATTTT
15	TRBV2	TRBD2	TRBJ2-3	.	CASGRLAQFTDTQYF	TGTGCCAGCGGACGACTAGCACAATTTACAGATACGCAGTATTTT
14	TRBV5-1	.	TRBJ2-3	.	CASRILGASDTQYF	TGCGCCAGCAGGATTTTAGGGGCCTCAGATACGCAGTATTTT
15	TRBV6-1	TRBD2	TRBJ2-7	.	CASSALAGAAYEQYF	TGTGCCAGCAGTGCCCTAGCGGGGGCTGCCTACGAGCAGTACTTC
16	TRBV5-1	TRBD1	TRBJ2-1	.	CVSSLPWDSLYNEQFF	TGCGTCAGCAGCTTGCCTTGGGACAGCCTCTACAATGAGCAGTTCTTC
15	TRBV6-1	.	TRBJ2-5	few	CASSEESGGWETQYF	TGTGCCAGCAGTGAAGAGAGTGGGGGTTGGGAGACCCAGTACTTC
14	TRBV20-1	.	TRBJ2-1	few	CSAAARRRYNEQFF	TGCAGTGCTGCCGCTAGGAGGCGGTACAATGAGCAGTTCTTC
14	TRBV4-1	.	TRBJ2-3	few	CASSQEIVVGTQYF	TGCGCCAGCAGCCAAGAGATAGTGGTGGGTACGCAGTATTTT
12	TRBV29-1	TRBD2	TRBJ2-5	many	CSVRGGQETQYF	TGCAGCGTTCGCGGGGGGCAAGAGACCCAGTACTTC
14	TRBV12-3/TRBV12-4	TRBD2	TRBJ2-3	few	CASSILAGGGTQYF	TGTGCCAGCAGTATTCTAGCGGGAGGGGGTACGCAGTATTTT
15	TRBV20-1	TRBD2	TRBJ2-1	.	CSARKLAGGYNEQFF	TGCAGTGCTAGAAAGCTTGCGGGAGGGTACAATGAGCAGTTCTTC
12	TRBV12-3/TRBV12-4	.	TRBJ2-7	.	CAGSQEGGEQYF	TGTGCCGGCTCCCAAGAGGGAGGCGAGCAGTACTTC
16	TRBV18	.	TRBJ1-3	.	CASSPQGSSSGNTIYF	TGTGCCAGCTCACCACAGGGCTCAAGCTCTGGAAACACCATATATTTT
13	TRBV28	.	TRBJ2-7	few	CASTNGFFYEQYF	TGTGCCAGCACCAACGGGTTCTTCTACGAGCAGTACTTC
16	TRBV5-1	TRBD1	TRBJ2-1	.	CASRGSGQGNYNEQFF	TGCGCCAGTAGAGGATCGGGACAGGGGAACTACAATGAGCAGTTCTTC
20	TRBV7-9	TRBD1	TRBJ1-5	.	CASSLVPYRGKGYSNQPQHF	TGTGCCAGCAGCTTAGTACCTTACAGGGGTAAAGGATATAGCAATCAGCCCCAGCATTTT
16	TRBV7-9	TRBD2	TRBJ2-5	.	CASSFLLAGGQETQYF	TGTGCCAGCAGCTTCCTACTAGCGGGGGGGCAAGAGACCCAGTACTTC
12	TRBV30	.	TRBJ2-7	.	CAWSVAGYEQYF	TGTGCCTGGAGTGTAGCCGGGTACGAGCAGTACTTC